The clone carrying this T cell receptor (beta chain) was recorded once. As yet, its antigen is unknown. This sample was taken from a study of T cell responses to AZD1222 COVID-19 vaccine. J lost 5 bases, V lost 1 base, and 11 bases had no gene match. The CDR3 spans 18 residues. The germline gives CDR1 MNHEY, CDR2 SMNVEV (reference sequence). TCRdb keeps only in-frame clones here, not all; method: immunoSEQ multiplex PCR. The sample has 120,000 to 150,000 clones; approximately 89% are singletons. Study results and limitations: The donors showed a predominance of white British ancestry and of females, with possible underestimation of clonal diversity. Two doses of AZD1222 preceded a rise in Spike-specific TCR breadth and depth. Across the whole spike, CD4 TCRs peaked at regions 160-218 and 743-854.

This clonotype was sampled from an adult in good health. V usage is TRBV27 and J usage is TRBJ2-5; 12 positions match TRBD1. The starting material was peripheral blood, obtained on day 0 of MenACWY control vaccination. CDR3 sequence (DNA): TGTGCCAGCAGTTTATGGGGACAGGGGGCGACTCCAACGGAGACCCAGTACTTC. Translation gives CASSLWGQGATPTETQYF.